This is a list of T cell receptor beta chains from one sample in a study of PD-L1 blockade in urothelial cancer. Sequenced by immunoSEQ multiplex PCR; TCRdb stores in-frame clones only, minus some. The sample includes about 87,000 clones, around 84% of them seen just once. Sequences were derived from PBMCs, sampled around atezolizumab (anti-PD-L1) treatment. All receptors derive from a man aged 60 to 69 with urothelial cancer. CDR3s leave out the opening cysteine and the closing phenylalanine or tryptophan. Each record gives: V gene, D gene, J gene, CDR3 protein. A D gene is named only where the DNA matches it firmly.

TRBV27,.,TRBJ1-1,ASSLQGNTEAF
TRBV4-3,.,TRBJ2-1,ASSQDLGVDEQF
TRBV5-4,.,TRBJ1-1,ASRGGMNTEAF
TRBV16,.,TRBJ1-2,ASSRTTGWST
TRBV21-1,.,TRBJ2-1,ASSSPGTGGRSSYNEQF
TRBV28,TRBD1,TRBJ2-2,ATTRGGQGRAGELF
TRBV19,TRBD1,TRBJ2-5,ASRQQDRGLETQY
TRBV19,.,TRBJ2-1,ATTPGTRDNEQF
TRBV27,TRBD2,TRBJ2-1,ASSSAGGPRNEQF
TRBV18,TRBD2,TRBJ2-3,ASSPPLALKRGAPGTDMQY
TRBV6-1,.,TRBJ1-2,ASSAYPDGYT
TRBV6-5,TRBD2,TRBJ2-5,ASSYWGLAGQETQY
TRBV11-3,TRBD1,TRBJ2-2,ASSPSPGQRNTGELF
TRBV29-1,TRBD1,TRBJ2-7,SVRVGQGVHEQY
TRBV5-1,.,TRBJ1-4,ASSRERATNEKLF
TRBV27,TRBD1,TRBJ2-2,ASSPGQGANTGELF
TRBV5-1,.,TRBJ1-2,ASSPEGGNGYT
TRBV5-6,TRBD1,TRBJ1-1,ASSTPGQGTEAF
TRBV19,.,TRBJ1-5,ASSIGGGGSNQPQH
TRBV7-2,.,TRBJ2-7,ASSLVFAAGAAYEQY
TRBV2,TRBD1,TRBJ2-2,ASRGDRNTGELF
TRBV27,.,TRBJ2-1,ASRIAYSQSYNEQF
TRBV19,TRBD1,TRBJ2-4,ASSVGQGKIGKNIQY
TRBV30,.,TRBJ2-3,AWNRDSVADTQY
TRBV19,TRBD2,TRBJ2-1,ASSPLTSNNEQF
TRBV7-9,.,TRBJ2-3,ASSLEGGGLAPKAATQY
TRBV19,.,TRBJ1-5,ASTTASTNQPQH
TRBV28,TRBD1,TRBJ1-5,ASSPTGMSNQPQH